Each of the 12 T cell receptor beta chains below was sequenced from the same sample in a study of shared clonotypes between healthy human individuals (TCRdb year 2020). The receptor library was made with the immunoSEQ multiplex PCR assay. TCRdb carries this immuneACCESS record with in-frame sequences only. Its versions omit some clonotypes, under half of them owing to an unresolved V gene in the studies checked, with the rest unexplained. In this sample the table shows hundreds of thousands of clones, about 95% of which occur a single time. Approximately 0.11% of the sample belongs to the ten largest clones. CD8 naive samples consisted of CD45RO-negative cells that were positively selected for CCR7, yielding a CD45RA+CCR7+ population without TemRA cells. The sequencing sample was made of naive CD8+ T cells sorted from blood. This specimen's cell subset or site label, interpreted: CD45RA+CCR7+. Receptors originate from a woman between 25 and 40 years old in good health.

J is TRBJ1-2 and V is TRBV7-9; unclear D gene. The CDR3 sequence is 16 residues long. The V gene's germline CDR1 is SEHNR and CDR2 FQNEAQ (reference sequence). Deletions cut 2 bases from V and 0 bases from J, with 13 bases between. CDR3 residues: CASSLLSAGANYGYTF. CDR3 in DNA: TGTGCCAGCAGCTTATTGTCAGCCGGAGCTAACTATGGCTACACCTTC.

The V gene is TRBV2, the J gene TRBJ1-3; D ambiguous. Germline V CDR1 and CDR2: SNHLY, FYNNEI. V lost 10 bases and J 0 bases, leaving 13 bases between the germline ends. This CDR3 region has 14 residues. CDR3 bases: TGTGCCATCCAGGACGGGCCCTCTGGAAACACCATATATTTT. The encoded protein is CAIQDGPSGNTIYF.

The chain has TRBV10-3 and TRBJ1-5; D is ambiguous. This CDR3 contains 13 residues. Trimming took off 6 bases at V and 4 bases at J, with 10 bases between the two ends. CDR1 is ENHRY and CDR2 is SYGVKD in the germline V gene. This CDR3 reads CAIRPKLNQPQHF. The DNA for the CDR3 is TGTGCCATCAGGCCCAAGTTAAATCAGCCCCAGCATTTT.

The V gene is TRBV7-9, the J gene TRBJ2-1; no reliable D call. V lost 5 bases, J lost 7 bases, and 6 bases lay in between. Germline V CDR1 and CDR2: SEHNR, FQNEAQ (reference sequence). This CDR3 has 11 residues. Here the CDR3 reads CASSQANEQFF. In nucleotides, the CDR3 is TGTGCCAGCAGCCAGGCGAATGAGCAGTTCTTC.

The gene calls are TRBV4-2 and TRBJ2-2, with D perhaps given as TRBD1 or TRBD2 (5 bases each). CDR3 length: 15 residues. Trimming took off 4 bases at V and 1 base at J, with 10 bases between the two ends. Germline loops: CDR1 LGHNA, CDR2 YNFKEQ. For the CDR3, the DNA is TGTGCCAGCAGCCGGGACGGCGGGAACACCGGGGAGCTGTTTTTT. The encoded protein is CASSRDGGNTGELFF.

J is TRBJ2-7 and V is TRBV5-6, with 7 bases aligning to TRBD1. The CDR3 length is 15 residues. J lost 7 bases, V lost 4 bases, and 14 bases had no gene match. In germline, CDR1 is SGHDT, CDR2 YYEEEE. CDR3 amino acids: CASSPRQGLVSEQYF. The CDR3 nucleotides read TGTGCCAGCAGCCCGCGACAGGGCCTCGTGAGTGAGCAGTACTTC.

This clone has only one observation. This chain links TRBV2 with TRBJ2-7; D unresolved. Germline CDR1 reads SNHLY; CDR2 reads FYNNEI. The CDR3 sequence is 11 residues long. V gave up 10 bases and J gave up 7 bases, with 14 bases separating them. CDR3 sequence: CATGPDREQYF. The DNA for the CDR3 is TGTGCCACAGGACCAGACCGTGAGCAGTACTTC.

This chain uses TRBV6-5 with TRBJ1-1; no clear D gene. Germline lookup yields CDR1 MNHEY and CDR2 SVGAGI. The ends were cut back, 0 bases at V and 1 base at J, with 6 bases in the middle. The CDR3 covers 14 residues. The CDR3 sequence: CASSYSLQNTEAFF. The CDR3 coding sequence is TGTGCCAGCAGTTACTCACTTCAGAACACTGAAGCTTTCTTT.

This chain uses TRBV7-2 with TRBJ2-7, with TRBD2 matching over 8 bases. CDR1 and CDR2 from the germline V gene are SGHTA and FQGNSA. Germline trimming cut 5 bases from V and 6 bases from J; bases unmatched to any gene: 6. The CDR3 consists of 13 residues. CDR3: CASSIGLASEQYF. The CDR3 DNA reads TGTGCCAGCAGCATAGGACTAGCCTCCGAGCAGTACTTC.

The V gene is TRBV6-6, the J gene TRBJ2-7; maybe TRBD1 (6 bases). The CDR3 runs 13 residues. V was cut by 0 bases and J by 6 bases, with 9 bases left in between. The V gene's germline CDR1 is MNHNY and CDR2 SVGAGI (reference sequence). CDR3 amino acids: CASSYSAGAEQYF. Written as DNA, the CDR3 is TGTGCCAGCAGTTACTCGGCAGGGGCCGAGCAGTACTTC.

The gene calls are TRBV27 and TRBJ1-5, with D hard to call. The germline V gene has CDR1 MNHEY and CDR2 SMNVEV (reference sequence). This CDR3 spans 12 amino acids. Trimming removed 3 bases at V and 5 bases at J, with 5 bases between. CDR3 sequence: CASSFQDQPQHF. As DNA, the CDR3 is TGTGCCAGCAGTTTTCAGGATCAGCCCCAGCATTTT.

The genes are TRBV18 and TRBJ2-5; D is ambiguous. Germline V CDR1 and CDR2: KGHSH, LQKENI. CDR3 length equals 12 residues. V was cut by 3 bases and J by 5 bases, with 7 bases left in between. The CDR3 DNA follows: TGTGCCAGCTCACCGGAGTTGGAGACCCAGTACTTC. Translation gives CASSPELETQYF.